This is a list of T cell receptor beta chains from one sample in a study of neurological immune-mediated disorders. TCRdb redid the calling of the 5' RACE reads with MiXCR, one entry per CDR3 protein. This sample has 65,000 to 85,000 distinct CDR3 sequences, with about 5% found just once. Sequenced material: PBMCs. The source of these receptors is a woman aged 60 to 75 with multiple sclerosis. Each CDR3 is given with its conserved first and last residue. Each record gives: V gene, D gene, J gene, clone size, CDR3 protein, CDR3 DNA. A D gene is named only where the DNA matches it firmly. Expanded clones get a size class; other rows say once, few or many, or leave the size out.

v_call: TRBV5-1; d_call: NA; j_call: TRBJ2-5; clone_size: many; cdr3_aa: CASSLIPSGGETQYF; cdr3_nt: TGCGCCAGCAGCTTAATCCCTTCCGGGGGAGAGACCCAGTACTTC
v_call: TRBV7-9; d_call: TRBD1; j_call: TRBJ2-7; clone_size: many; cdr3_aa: CASSQKTGMAYEQYF; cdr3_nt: TGTGCCAGCAGCCAAAAGACAGGGATGGCCTACGAGCAGTACTTC
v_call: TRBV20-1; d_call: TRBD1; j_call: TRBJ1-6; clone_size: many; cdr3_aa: CSAIRGGTYNSPLHF; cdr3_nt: TGCAGTGCTATCAGAGGGGGCACCTATAATTCACCCCTCCACTTT
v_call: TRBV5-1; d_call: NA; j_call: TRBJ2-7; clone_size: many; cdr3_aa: CASSVDRAYEQYF; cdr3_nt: TGCGCCAGCAGCGTTGACAGAGCGTACGAGCAGTACTTC
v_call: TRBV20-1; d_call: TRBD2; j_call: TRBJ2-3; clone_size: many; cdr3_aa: CSASTGGDRGTDTQYF; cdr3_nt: TGCAGTGCTAGTACCGGGGGGGATCGGGGCACAGATACGCAGTATTTT
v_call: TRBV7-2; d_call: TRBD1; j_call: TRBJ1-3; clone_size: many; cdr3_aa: CASSKGQGGTGNTIYF; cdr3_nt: TGTGCCAGCAGCAAGGGACAGGGAGGAACTGGAAACACCATATATTTT
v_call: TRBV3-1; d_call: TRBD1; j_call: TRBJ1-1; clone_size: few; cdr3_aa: CASSQGTGPNTEAFF; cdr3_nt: TGTGCCAGCAGCCAAGGGACAGGCCCGAACACTGAAGCTTTCTTT
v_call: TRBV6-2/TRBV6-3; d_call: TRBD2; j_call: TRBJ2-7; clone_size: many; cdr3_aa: CASSSTGLAGRYYEQYF; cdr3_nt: TGTGCCAGCAGCTCAACGGGACTAGCGGGGCGATACTACGAGCAGTACTTC
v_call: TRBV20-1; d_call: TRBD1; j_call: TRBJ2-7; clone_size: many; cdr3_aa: CSARRQGGSYEQYF; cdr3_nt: TGCAGTGCTAGACGACAGGGGGGCTCCTACGAGCAGTACTTC
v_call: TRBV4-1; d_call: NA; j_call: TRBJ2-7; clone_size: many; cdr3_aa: CASSQSRDISYEQYF; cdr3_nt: TGCGCCAGCAGCCAAAGCCGGGACATCTCCTACGAGCAGTACTTC
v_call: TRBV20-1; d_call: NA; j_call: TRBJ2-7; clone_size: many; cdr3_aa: CSARLSGEPYEQYF; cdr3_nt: TGCAGTGCTAGATTATCCGGGGAGCCCTACGAGCAGTACTTC
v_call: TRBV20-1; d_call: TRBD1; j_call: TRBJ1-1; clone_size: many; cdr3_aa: CSADLGGQGEAFF; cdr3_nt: TGCAGTGCTGACCTCGGGGGACAGGGTGAAGCTTTCTTT
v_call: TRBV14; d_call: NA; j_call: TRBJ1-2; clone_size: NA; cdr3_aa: CASSRTDRQFVGYTF; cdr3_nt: TGTGCCAGCAGCCGAACCGATAGACAGTTCGTCGGCTACACCTTC
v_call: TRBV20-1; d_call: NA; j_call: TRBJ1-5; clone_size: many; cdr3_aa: CSARVGGIVLNQPQHF; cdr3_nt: TGCAGTGCTAGAGTCGGTGGGATAGTTCTCAATCAGCCCCAGCATTTT
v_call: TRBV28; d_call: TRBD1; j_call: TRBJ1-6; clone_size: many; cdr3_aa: CASSGPGQGMSPLHF; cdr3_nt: TGTGCCAGCAGTGGACCGGGACAGGGCATGTCACCCCTCCACTTT
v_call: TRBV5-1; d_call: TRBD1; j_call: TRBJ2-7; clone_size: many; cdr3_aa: CASSQPTGRPSEQYF; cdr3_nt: TGCGCCAGCAGCCAACCGACAGGGCGGCCTAGCGAGCAGTACTTC
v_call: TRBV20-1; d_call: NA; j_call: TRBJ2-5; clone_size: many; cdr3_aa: CSSGTPDETQYF; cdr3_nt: TGCAGTTCCGGGACACCAGATGAGACCCAGTACTTC
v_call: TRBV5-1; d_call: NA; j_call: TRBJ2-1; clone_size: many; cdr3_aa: CASSFAEIGQAGFYNEQFF; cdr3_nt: TGCGCCAGCAGCTTTGCGGAAATTGGACAAGCGGGCTTCTACAATGAGCAGTTCTTC
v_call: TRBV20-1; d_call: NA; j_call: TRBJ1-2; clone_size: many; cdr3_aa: CSARDWAGPRDGYTF; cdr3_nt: TGCAGTGCTAGAGATTGGGCGGGCCCTCGGGATGGCTACACCTTC
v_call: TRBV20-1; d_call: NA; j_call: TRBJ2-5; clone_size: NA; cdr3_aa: CSAFPRGLSETQYF; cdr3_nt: TGCAGTGCTTTTCCTCGGGGGTTGTCGGAGACCCAGTACTTC
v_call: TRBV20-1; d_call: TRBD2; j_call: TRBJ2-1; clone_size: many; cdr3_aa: CSATPLAGNYNEQFF; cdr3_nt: TGCAGTGCTACACCCCTAGCGGGGAACTACAATGAGCAGTTCTTC
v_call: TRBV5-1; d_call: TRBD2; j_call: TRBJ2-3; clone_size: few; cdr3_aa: CASSTLTSGVTDTQYF; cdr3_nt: TGCGCCAGCAGCACGCTGACTAGCGGGGTAACAGATACGCAGTATTTT
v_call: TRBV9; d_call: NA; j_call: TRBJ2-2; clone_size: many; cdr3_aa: CASSRGTGELFF; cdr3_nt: TGTGCCAGCAGCAGGGGTACCGGGGAGCTGTTTTTT
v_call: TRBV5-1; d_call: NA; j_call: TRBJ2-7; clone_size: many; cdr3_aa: CASSEGGGPSYEQYF; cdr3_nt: TGCGCCAGCAGCGAGGGAGGGGGACCCTCCTACGAGCAGTACTTC
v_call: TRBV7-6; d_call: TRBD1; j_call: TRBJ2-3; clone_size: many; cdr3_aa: CASSLGSGTGQYF; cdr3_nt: TGTGCCAGCAGCTTGGGATCCGGGACAGGACAGTATTTT
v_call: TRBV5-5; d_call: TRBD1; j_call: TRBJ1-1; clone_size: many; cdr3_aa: CASSTRTGEAFF; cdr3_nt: TGTGCCAGCAGCACAAGGACAGGCGAAGCTTTCTTT
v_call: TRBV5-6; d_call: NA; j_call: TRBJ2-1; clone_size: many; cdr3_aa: CASSPVGASYNEQFF; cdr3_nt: TGTGCCAGCAGCCCCGTCGGCGCCTCCTACAATGAGCAGTTCTTC
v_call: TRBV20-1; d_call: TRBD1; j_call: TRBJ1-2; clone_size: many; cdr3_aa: CSADPTGNYGYTF; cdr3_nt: TGCAGTGCCGACCCGACAGGGAACTATGGCTACACCTTC
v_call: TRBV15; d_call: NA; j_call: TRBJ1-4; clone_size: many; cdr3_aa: CATRSGRESATNEKLFF; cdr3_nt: TGTGCCACCAGATCAGGACGGGAGTCGGCAACTAATGAAAAACTGTTTTTT
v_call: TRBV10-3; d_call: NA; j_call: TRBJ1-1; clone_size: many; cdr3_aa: CAIGNGLAEAFF; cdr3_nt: TGTGCCATCGGGAATGGCCTCGCTGAAGCTTTCTTT
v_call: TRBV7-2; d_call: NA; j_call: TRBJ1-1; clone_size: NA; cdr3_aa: CASTPERENTEAFF; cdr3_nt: TGTGCCAGCACCCCTGAACGGGAGAACACTGAAGCTTTCTTT
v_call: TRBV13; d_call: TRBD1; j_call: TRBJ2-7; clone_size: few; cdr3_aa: CASTTTGTGLREQYF; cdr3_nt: TGTGCCAGCACCACAACTGGGACAGGGCTTCGCGAGCAGTACTTC
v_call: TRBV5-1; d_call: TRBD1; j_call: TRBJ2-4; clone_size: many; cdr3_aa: CASSLVGTDRAKNIQYF; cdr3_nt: TGCGCCAGCAGCTTGGTGGGGACGGACAGGGCCAAAAACATTCAGTACTTC
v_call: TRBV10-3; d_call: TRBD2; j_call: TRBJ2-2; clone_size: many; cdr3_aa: CAISEHGGDAITGELFF; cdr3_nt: TGTGCCATCAGTGAGCACGGGGGGGACGCGATCACCGGGGAGCTGTTTTTT
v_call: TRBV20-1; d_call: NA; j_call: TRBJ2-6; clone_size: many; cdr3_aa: CSAYRPRVSGANVLTF; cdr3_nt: TGCAGTGCTTATCGCCCTAGAGTCTCTGGGGCCAACGTCCTGACTTTC
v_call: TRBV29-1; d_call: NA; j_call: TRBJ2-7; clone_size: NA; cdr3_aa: CSVHGRIKGENYEQYF; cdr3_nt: TGCAGCGTCCATGGGAGGATAAAGGGTGAAAACTACGAGCAGTACTTC
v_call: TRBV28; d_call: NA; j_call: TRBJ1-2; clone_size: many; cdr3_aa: CASSLRQGYYGYTF; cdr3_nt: TGTGCCAGCAGTTTAAGGCAGGGATACTATGGCTACACCTTC
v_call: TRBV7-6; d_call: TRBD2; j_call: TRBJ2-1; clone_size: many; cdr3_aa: CASRRTSGVGDNEQFF; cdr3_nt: TGTGCCAGCAGGAGGACTAGCGGGGTGGGAGACAATGAGCAGTTCTTC
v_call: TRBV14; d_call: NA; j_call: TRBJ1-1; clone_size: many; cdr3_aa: CASSQEGVFSAEAFF; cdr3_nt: TGTGCCAGCAGCCAAGAAGGTGTTTTCTCCGCTGAAGCTTTCTTT
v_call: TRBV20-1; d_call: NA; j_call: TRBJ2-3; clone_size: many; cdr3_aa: CSARYTSTDTQYF; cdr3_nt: TGCAGTGCTAGGTACACTAGCACAGATACGCAGTATTTT
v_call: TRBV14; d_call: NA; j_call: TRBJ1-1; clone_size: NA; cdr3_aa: CASSRSANTEAFF; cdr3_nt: TGTGCCAGCAGTCGAAGCGCGAACACTGAAGCTTTCTTT
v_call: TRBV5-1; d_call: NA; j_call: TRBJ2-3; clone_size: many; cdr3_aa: CASSQTPADTQYF; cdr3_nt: TGCGCCAGCAGCCAGACCCCGGCAGATACGCAGTATTTT
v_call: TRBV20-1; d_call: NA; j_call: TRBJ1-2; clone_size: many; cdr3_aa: CSARDLANYGYTF; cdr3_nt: TGCAGTGCTAGAGATCTTGCTAACTATGGCTACACCTTC
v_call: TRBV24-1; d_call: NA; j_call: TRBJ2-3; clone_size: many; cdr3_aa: CATSVLDTQYF; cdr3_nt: TGTGCCACCAGTGTGTTGGATACGCAGTATTTT
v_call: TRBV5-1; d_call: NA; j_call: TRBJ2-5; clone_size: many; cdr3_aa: CASSFQQRQETQYF; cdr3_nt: TGCGCCAGCAGCTTCCAACAGAGACAAGAGACCCAGTACTTC
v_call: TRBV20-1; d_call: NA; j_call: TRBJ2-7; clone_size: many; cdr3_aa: CSARVPGGVEQYF; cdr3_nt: TGCAGTGCTAGAGTCCCAGGCGGGGTCGAGCAGTACTTC
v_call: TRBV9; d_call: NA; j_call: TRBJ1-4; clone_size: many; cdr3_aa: CASSVDHGRPNEKLFF; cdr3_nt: TGTGCCAGCAGCGTAGACCATGGACGCCCAAATGAAAAACTGTTTTTT